This TCR beta chain was sequenced in a study of blood T cell repertoires in COVID-19. Looking at the study overall: The United States, Italy and Spain provided the acute and convalescent COVID-19 samples. Sample material is recorded as cDNA or gDNA derived from T cells, B-cell-depleted T cells, or PBMCs.

In the original analysis: Amplification from reference gene primers served as the basis for estimated nucleated cell counts. Repertoires were generated with immunoSEQ multiplex PCR, while TCRdb's copy carries only in-frame clones and drops some. V, J and clone size were drawn from that table, and D and trimming were deduced from the DNA. This sample yields roughly 380,000 clones, of which roughly 80% are seen a single time; around 1% belongs to the top ten. CDR3 length: 13 residues. V dropped 7 bases and J dropped 6 bases, with 16 bases sitting between them. Germline assignment: CDR1 MNHEY and CDR2 SVGAGI.

The J gene is TRBJ2-7, the V gene TRBV6-5, with a tentative D call TRBD1 (5 bases). Specimen: peripheral blood. The TCR was taken from a human donor with acute or convalescent COVID-19. The donor label of this sample is uncertain. The CDR3 sequence is CASMVPGRAEQYF. The CDR3 DNA reads as TGTGCCAGCATGGTCCCCGGCAGGGCCGAGCAGTACTTC.